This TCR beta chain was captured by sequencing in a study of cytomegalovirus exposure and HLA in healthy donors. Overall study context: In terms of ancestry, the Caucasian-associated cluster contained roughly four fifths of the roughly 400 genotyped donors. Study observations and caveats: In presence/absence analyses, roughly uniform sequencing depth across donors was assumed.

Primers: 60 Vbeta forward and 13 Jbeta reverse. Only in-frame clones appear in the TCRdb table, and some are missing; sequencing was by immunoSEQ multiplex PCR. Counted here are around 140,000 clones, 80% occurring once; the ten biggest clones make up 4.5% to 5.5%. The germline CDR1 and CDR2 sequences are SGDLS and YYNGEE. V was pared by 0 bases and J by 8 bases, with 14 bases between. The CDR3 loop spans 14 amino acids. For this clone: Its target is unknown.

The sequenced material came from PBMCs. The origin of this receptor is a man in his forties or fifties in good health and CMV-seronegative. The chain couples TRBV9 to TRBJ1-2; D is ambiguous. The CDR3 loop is CASSVAPGRYGYTF. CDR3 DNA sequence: TGTGCCAGCAGCGTAGCTCCAGGCCGTTACGGCTACACCTTC.